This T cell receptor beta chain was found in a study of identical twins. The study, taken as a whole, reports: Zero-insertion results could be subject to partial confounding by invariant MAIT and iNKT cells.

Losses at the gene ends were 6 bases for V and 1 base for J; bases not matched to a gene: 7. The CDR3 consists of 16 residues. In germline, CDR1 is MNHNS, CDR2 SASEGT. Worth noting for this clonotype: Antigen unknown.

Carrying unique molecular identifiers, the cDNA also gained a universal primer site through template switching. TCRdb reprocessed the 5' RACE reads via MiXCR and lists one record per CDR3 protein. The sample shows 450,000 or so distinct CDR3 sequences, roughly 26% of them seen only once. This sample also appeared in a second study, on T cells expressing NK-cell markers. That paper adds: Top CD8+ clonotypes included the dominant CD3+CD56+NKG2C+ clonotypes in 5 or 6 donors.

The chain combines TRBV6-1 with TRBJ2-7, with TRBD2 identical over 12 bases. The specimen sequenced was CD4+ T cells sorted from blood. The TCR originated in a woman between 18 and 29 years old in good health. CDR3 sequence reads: CASRSLAGGMSYEQYF. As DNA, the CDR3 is TGTGCCAGCAGGTCACTAGCGGGGGGCATGTCCTACGAGCAGTACTTC.